This T cell receptor beta chain came from a study of blood T cell repertoires in COVID-19. Study overall: COVID-19 samples collected from the United States, Italy and Spain covered acute and convalescent phases. T cells, B-cell-depleted T cells, or PBMCs supplied cDNA or gDNA.

The CDR3 is 13 amino acids. J gave up 10 bases and V 3 bases, and 7 bases lay outside the gene matches. Germline V gene data show CDR1 as MNHNY and CDR2 as SVGAGI (reference sequence). Data came from immunoSEQ multiplex PCR; TCRdb stores just in-frame clones and leaves some out. This repertoire shows approximately 170,000 clones, around 81% found once; its top ten account for approximately 10%. The V and J genes are TRBV6-6 and TRBJ1-2; 8 bases agree with TRBD1. The sequencing sample was made of peripheral blood. The source of this sequence is a man between 60 and 70 years old with active or convalescent COVID-19. Here the CDR3 DNA reads TGTGCCAGCAGTTATGGGACAGGTTACTTCTACACCTTC. Its translation is CASSYGTGYFYTF.